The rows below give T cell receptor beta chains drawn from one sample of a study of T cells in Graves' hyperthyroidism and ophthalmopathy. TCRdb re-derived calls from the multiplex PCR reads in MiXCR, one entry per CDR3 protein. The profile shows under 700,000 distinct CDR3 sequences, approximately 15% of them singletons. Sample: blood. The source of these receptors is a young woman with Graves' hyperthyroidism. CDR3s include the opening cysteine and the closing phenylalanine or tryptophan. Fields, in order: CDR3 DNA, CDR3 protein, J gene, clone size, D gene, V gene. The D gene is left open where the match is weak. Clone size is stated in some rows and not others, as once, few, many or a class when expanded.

TGTGCCAGCAGCGCCACCGGGACAGGGGGGCTTTATGGCTACACCTTC CASSATGTGGLYGYTF TRBJ1-2 - TRBD1 TRBV7-9
TGCAGTGCTGGACAGACACTTAATTCACCCCTCCACTTT CSAGQTLNSPLHF TRBJ1-6 - - TRBV20-1
TGTGCCAGCAGTGGACCCACAGGGGGCGAGCAGTACTTC CASSGPTGGEQYF TRBJ2-7 - TRBD1 TRBV6-1
TGTGCCAGCAGCTTCGGGGAAGATACGCAGTATTTT CASSFGEDTQYF TRBJ2-3 many - TRBV11-2
TGCGCCAGCAGCCCATCTAGTGCAGAATTCGGTGGCTACACCTTC CASSPSSAEFGGYTF TRBJ1-2 - - TRBV5-1
TGTGCCAGCAGCTTAGAGGGACCAACTGAAGCTTTCTTT CASSLEGPTEAFF TRBJ1-1 - - TRBV7-8
TGCAGTGCTAGAGCAACAGATAGGGGGACCCAGTACTTC CSARATDRGTQYF TRBJ2-5 many - TRBV20-1
TGTGCCAGTAGTGTTAACGACAGGGTTATCGCCGGGGAGCTGTTTTTT CASSVNDRVIAGELFF TRBJ2-2 few TRBD1 TRBV19
TGTGCCGGCCAGGTGGGTTGGGATTCACCCCTCCACTTT CAGQVGWDSPLHF TRBJ1-6 - - TRBV10-3
TGTGCCGGGAGAACAGGGGGCGAGGCCGGGGAGCTGTTTTTT CAGRTGGEAGELFF TRBJ2-2 many TRBD1 TRBV28
TGCGCCAGCAGCTTGATGGGCCGGAACACCGGGGAGCTGTTTTTT CASSLMGRNTGELFF TRBJ2-2 many - TRBV5-1
TGTGCCAGCAGTTATTACCCCCCGGACTCTGGGGCCAACGTCCTGACTTTC CASSYYPPDSGANVLTF TRBJ2-6 many - TRBV6-2/TRBV6-3
TGTGCCAGCAGCTTAGATGCTTCCTACGAGCAGTACTTC CASSLDASYEQYF TRBJ2-7 - - TRBV7-9
TGTGCCAGCAGTTTCCCTAGCGGGATTTTCTACGAGCAGTACTTC CASSFPSGIFYEQYF TRBJ2-7 many TRBD2 TRBV28
TGCAGCGTTGATCGGGACAGGGAACGGGGATTCTACAATGAGCAGTTCTTC CSVDRDRERGFYNEQFF TRBJ2-1 many TRBD1 TRBV29-1
TGCGCCAGCAGCCCCCGACTAGCGGGGATAAGCACAGATACGCAGTATTTT CASSPRLAGISTDTQYF TRBJ2-3 few TRBD2 TRBV5-1
TGTGCCAGCAGTTACTCCAAAACCGGGGAGCTGTTTTTT CASSYSKTGELFF TRBJ2-2 - - TRBV6-2/TRBV6-3
TGTGCCAGCCTTCGGGACAGGGGAACACAGCCCCAGCATTTT CASLRDRGTQPQHF TRBJ1-5 many TRBD1 TRBV6-1
TGTGCCACCAAGTGGCGGGAGGCCACCGGGGAGCTGTTTTTT CATKWREATGELFF TRBJ2-2 - TRBD2 TRBV2
TGTGCCAGCTCACCACCGTTGGGGGATACGCAGTATTTT CASSPPLGDTQYF TRBJ2-3 many - TRBV18